The 9 T cell receptor beta chains reported below all come from one sample, sequenced in a study of blood T cell repertoires in COVID-19. TCRdb keeps only in-frame clones here, not all; method: immunoSEQ multiplex PCR. The table includes approximately 65,000 clones, approximately 80% detected once. Sequenced: PBMCs or T cells enriched from blood (not recorded which). Receptor source: a woman between 35 and 50 years old with acute COVID-19.

V gene TRBV24-1 combines with J gene TRBJ2-1, with 8 bases identical to TRBD2. CDR1 is KGHDR, CDR2 SFDVKD, per germline. With V trimmed by 5 bases and J by 8 bases, 10 bases remained unmatched. The CDR3 has 15 residues. This chain's CDR3 is CATSGRGGPPHEQFF. The CDR3 DNA reads TGTGCCACCAGTGGCCGCGGGGGGCCACCCCATGAGCAGTTCTTC.

This sequence joins TRBV6-4 and TRBJ2-2; D possibly corresponds to TRBD1 (5 bases). Germline V lookup: CDR1 MRHNA, CDR2 SNTAGT. V lost 4 bases and J 1 base, leaving 7 bases between the germline ends. CDR3 size: 14 residues. The CDR3 loop reads CASSGGVNTGELFF. The CDR3 DNA reads as TGTGCCAGCAGTGGGGGCGTGAACACCGGGGAGCTGTTTTTT.

This clone was seen just once. The chain has TRBV9 and TRBJ1-3; D is possibly TRBD1 (5 bases). V shed 3 bases and J shed 2 bases, with 15 bases lying between them. The CDR3 is 16 residues long. Germline assignment: CDR1 SGDLS and CDR2 YYNGEE. The CDR3 DNA reads TGTGCCAGCAGCGGGCTCCCAGGGAGGCCTGGAAACACCATATATTTT. It specifies CASSGLPGRPGNTIYF.

The chain couples TRBV19 to TRBJ1-2, with TRBD1 matching over 8 bases. J gave up 2 bases and V 3 bases, and 14 bases lay outside the gene matches. Germline V gene sequence: CDR1 LNHDA, CDR2 SQIVND (reference sequence). The CDR3 spans 18 residues. The CDR3 bases are TGTGCCAGTAGTATCTCACTTCTAGGGGGACAGGCGAACTATGGCTACACCTTC. This sequence encodes CASSISLLGGQANYGYTF.

The genes are TRBV28 and TRBJ1-1, with 9 bases lining up with TRBD1. V was pared by 5 bases and J by 6 bases, with 7 bases of the junction left unmatched. The CDR3 spans 14 residues. Germline CDR1 and CDR2: MDHEN and SYDVKM. The CDR3 DNA follows: TGTGCCAGCAGTAGAGGACAGGGGACGGCTGAAGCTTTCTTT. Protein sequence: CASSRGQGTAEAFF.

The chain links TRBV11-2 to TRBJ2-5, with TRBD2 as a possible D gene (7 bases). CDR3 size: 17 residues. The ends were cut back, 4 bases at V and 4 bases at J, with 22 bases in the middle. Germline lookup yields CDR1 SGHAT and CDR2 FQNNGV. The CDR3 nucleotides are TGTGCCAGCAGCTCTGGGGGCGGGAGTATCTTAGGAGAGACCCAGTACTTC. It encodes CASSSGGGSILGETQYF.

The chain joins TRBV27 to TRBJ1-6; D is unresolved. This CDR3 region has 14 residues. Trimming took 3 bases from V and 4 from J, leaving 7 bases between them. CDR1 is MNHEY and CDR2 is SMNVEV in the germline V gene (reference sequence). In DNA, the CDR3 is TGTGCCAGCAGTTTTCGAGGATATAATTCACCCCTCCACTTT. It encodes CASSFRGYNSPLHF.

This chain links TRBV27 with TRBJ2-1; no firm D call. Between the trimmed V and J ends, which lost 6 bases and 4 bases, there was a span of 7 bases. The germline V gene has CDR1 MNHEY and CDR2 SMNVEV (reference sequence). CDR3 length: 12 residues. The CDR3 spells CASSDRYNEQFF. In DNA form, the CDR3 reads TGTGCCAGCAGCGATAGATACAATGAGCAGTTCTTC.

This clone was seen more than once but under ten times. This chain connects TRBV14 to TRBJ1-1, with D tentatively TRBD1 (5 bases). Germline values: CDR1 SGHDN, CDR2 FVKESK. The CDR3 consists of 14 residues. V was clipped by 0 bases and J by 5 bases, with 10 bases between them. CDR3 residues: CASSQEMGPTEAFF. CDR3 DNA sequence: TGTGCCAGCAGCCAAGAAATGGGGCCGACTGAAGCTTTCTTT.